This is a list of T cell receptor beta chains from one sample in a study of T-cell memory formation after mild COVID-19. TCRdb re-derived calls from the 5' RACE reads in MiXCR, one entry per CDR3 protein. This sample has 400,000 or so distinct CDR3 sequences, with around 20% found just once. Sequencing input: PBMCs or a T cell subset sorted from them (not recorded which). These receptors all stem from an adult woman who had mild COVID-19 (a few samples of this study predate the infection). Cell type and time point are not known. Both conserved end residues are part of each CDR3. Fields, in order: J gene, V gene, clone size, D gene, CDR3 protein, CDR3 DNA. D genes are given only for firm matches. Rows give clone size only sometimes, using once, few, many, or a class for an expanded clone.

J: TRBJ2-7
V: TRBV20-1
size: -
D: -
CDR3: CSAGSIYEQYF
DNA: TGCAGTGCTGGGTCGATATACGAGCAGTACTTC

J: TRBJ1-2
V: TRBV10-3
size: -
D: TRBD1
CDR3: CAGQGAYGYTF
DNA: TGTGCCGGACAGGGGGCCTATGGCTACACCTTC

J: TRBJ2-2
V: TRBV5-1
size: -
D: TRBD1
CDR3: CASSLGSTGHGELFF
DNA: TGCGCCAGCAGCTTGGGGTCGACAGGGCACGGGGAGCTGTTTTTT

J: TRBJ1-2
V: TRBV14
size: -
D: -
CDR3: CASSLSRQVFKEGYTF
DNA: TGTGCCAGCAGCCTGTCCCGACAGGTCTTCAAAGAAGGCTACACCTTC

J: TRBJ1-2
V: TRBV25-1
size: few
D: -
CDR3: CASSDRGTNYGYTF
DNA: TGTGCCAGCAGTGACAGAGGGACTAACTATGGCTACACCTTC

J: TRBJ1-2
V: TRBV20-1
size: -
D: TRBD1
CDR3: CSARRQGAKGYTF
DNA: TGCAGTGCTAGACGACAGGGGGCGAAGGGCTACACCTTC

J: TRBJ2-7
V: TRBV6-5
size: once
D: -
CDR3: CASSSPRKGTYEQYF
DNA: TGTGCCAGCAGTTCCCCTCGGAAGGGGACCTACGAGCAGTACTTC

J: TRBJ1-1
V: TRBV5-6
size: -
D: -
CDR3: CASSVGQYTEAFF
DNA: TGTGCCAGCAGCGTCGGACAGTACACTGAAGCTTTCTTT

J: TRBJ2-7
V: TRBV7-9
size: -
D: -
CDR3: CASSPWTVGEQYF
DNA: TGTGCCAGCAGCCCCTGGACAGTGGGGGAGCAGTACTTC

J: TRBJ1-2
V: TRBV7-9
size: few
D: TRBD1
CDR3: CASSLLRDRNYGYTF
DNA: TGTGCCAGCAGCCTTCTCCGGGACAGGAACTATGGCTACACCTTC

J: TRBJ1-3
V: TRBV9
size: -
D: -
CDR3: CASSVNPTTSGNTIYF
DNA: TGTGCCAGCAGCGTAAACCCGACGACGTCTGGAAACACCATATATTTT

J: TRBJ1-4
V: TRBV6-1
size: -
D: TRBD1
CDR3: CASKTDRGREKLFF
DNA: TGTGCCAGCAAAACAGACAGGGGTAGAGAAAAACTGTTTTTT

J: TRBJ1-1
V: TRBV4-1
size: -
D: -
CDR3: CASSQEPAGSDEAFF
DNA: TGCGCCAGCAGCCAAGAGCCAGCGGGGTCGGATGAAGCTTTCTTT

J: TRBJ1-6
V: TRBV5-1
size: few
D: TRBD1
CDR3: CASSGGTGYNSPLHF
DNA: TGCGCCAGCAGCGGAGGGACAGGGTATAATTCACCCCTCCACTTT

J: TRBJ1-5
V: TRBV5-1
size: -
D: -
CDR3: CASSLDIGQPQHF
DNA: TGCGCCAGCAGCCTAGATATTGGGCAGCCCCAGCATTTT

J: TRBJ1-2
V: TRBV25-1
size: few
D: TRBD1
CDR3: CASRDRGPNYGYTF
DNA: TGTGCCAGCAGGGACAGGGGCCCTAACTATGGCTACACCTTC

J: TRBJ2-7
V: TRBV30
size: few
D: TRBD1
CDR3: CAWSWDRVYEQYF
DNA: TGTGCCTGGAGTTGGGACAGGGTTTACGAGCAGTACTTC

J: TRBJ2-7
V: TRBV7-2
size: few
D: -
CDR3: CASSLFTGEQYF
DNA: TGTGCCAGCAGCTTATTTACTGGCGAGCAGTACTTC

J: TRBJ2-7
V: TRBV4-2
size: -
D: TRBD1
CDR3: CASSQVAGQGAAYEQYF
DNA: TGTGCCAGCAGCCAAGTGGCGGGACAGGGGGCAGCCTACGAGCAGTACTTC

J: TRBJ2-3
V: TRBV30
size: few
D: -
CDR3: CAWSGPTITDTQYF
DNA: TGTGCCTGGAGTGGACCGACTATAACAGATACGCAGTATTTT

J: TRBJ1-6
V: TRBV30
size: -
D: -
CDR3: CAWNGGANSPLHF
DNA: TGTGCCTGGAACGGGGGGGCGAATTCACCCCTCCACTTT

J: TRBJ1-6
V: TRBV7-3
size: few
D: -
CDR3: CASRPQGHSDSPLHF
DNA: TGTGCCAGCAGGCCACAGGGACATTCGGATTCACCCCTCCACTTT

J: TRBJ2-7
V: TRBV7-9
size: -
D: -
CDR3: CASSPGSSSYEQYF
DNA: TGTGCCAGCAGCCCTGGTAGTAGCTCCTACGAGCAGTACTTC

J: TRBJ1-6
V: TRBV30
size: -
D: -
CDR3: CAWRGEGSYNSPLHF
DNA: TGTGCCTGGAGGGGGGAAGGTTCCTATAATTCACCCCTCCACTTT

J: TRBJ2-5
V: TRBV7-2
size: -
D: TRBD2
CDR3: CASSLGLAGAKETQYF
DNA: TGTGCCAGCAGCCTAGGACTAGCGGGAGCCAAAGAGACCCAGTACTTC

J: TRBJ2-7
V: TRBV6-5
size: -
D: -
CDR3: CATSEGSSYEQYF
DNA: TGTGCCACCTCCGAGGGAAGCTCCTACGAGCAGTACTTC

J: TRBJ2-5
V: TRBV15
size: few
D: -
CDR3: CATGQGPQYF
DNA: TGTGCCACCGGACAAGGTCCCCAGTACTTC

J: TRBJ1-5
V: TRBV19
size: -
D: -
CDR3: CASSRARDRPQHF
DNA: TGTGCCAGTAGTAGGGCCCGGGATCGGCCCCAGCATTTT

J: TRBJ2-6
V: TRBV7-8
size: many
D: -
CDR3: CASSLASAAWGTGANVLTF
DNA: TGTGCCAGCAGCTTAGCGAGCGCAGCATGGGGGACTGGGGCCAACGTCCTGACTTTC

J: TRBJ2-1
V: TRBV9
size: -
D: TRBD2
CDR3: CASSVEGLAGGNEQFF
DNA: TGTGCCAGCAGCGTAGAAGGGCTAGCGGGAGGGAATGAGCAGTTCTTC

J: TRBJ2-1
V: TRBV7-2
size: -
D: TRBD2
CDR3: CASSSTSGTSYNEQFF
DNA: TGTGCCAGCAGCTCCACGAGCGGGACCTCCTACAATGAGCAGTTCTTC

J: TRBJ1-2
V: TRBV5-5
size: -
D: -
CDR3: CASSLEVYSNYGYTF
DNA: TGTGCCAGCAGCTTGGAAGTATATTCTAACTATGGCTACACCTTC

J: TRBJ1-1
V: TRBV7-9
size: few
D: -
CDR3: CASTSLGWNTEAFF
DNA: TGTGCCAGCACCTCTCTGGGGTGGAACACTGAAGCTTTCTTT

J: TRBJ2-5
V: TRBV7-2
size: few
D: -
CDR3: CASSLSRWETQYF
DNA: TGTGCCAGCAGCTTATCTAGGTGGGAGACCCAGTACTTC

J: TRBJ1-6
V: TRBV7-9
size: -
D: TRBD1
CDR3: CASSPSLGQGNNSPLHF
DNA: TGTGCCAGCAGCCCGTCCTTGGGACAGGGAAATAATTCACCCCTCCACTTT

J: TRBJ2-1
V: TRBV5-1
size: -
D: TRBD2
CDR3: CASVGGVPGNSYNEQFF
DNA: TGCGCCAGCGTTGGGGGGGTACCAGGAAACTCCTACAATGAGCAGTTCTTC

J: TRBJ2-7
V: TRBV7-3
size: -
D: -
CDR3: CASSSQVETRKYF
DNA: TGTGCCAGCAGCTCTCAAGTTGAGACAAGGAAGTACTTC

J: TRBJ1-2
V: TRBV7-9
size: -
D: -
CDR3: CASSLHGSGYTF
DNA: TGTGCCAGCAGCTTACACGGGTCTGGCTACACCTTC

J: TRBJ2-2
V: TRBV7-8
size: -
D: -
CDR3: CASSSPPKAGELFF
DNA: TGTGCCAGCAGCTCCCCCCCAAAGGCCGGGGAGCTGTTTTTT

J: TRBJ1-4
V: TRBV6-5
size: few
D: TRBD1
CDR3: CASSYSTGGATNEKLFF
DNA: TGTGCCAGCAGTTACTCCACAGGGGGAGCAACTAATGAAAAACTGTTTTTT

J: TRBJ2-5
V: TRBV12-3/TRBV12-4
size: -
D: TRBD2
CDR3: CASRGGLAGGGETQYF
DNA: TGTGCCAGCAGGGGGGGACTAGCGGGGGGCGGAGAGACCCAGTACTTC

J: TRBJ2-1
V: TRBV27
size: few
D: -
CDR3: CASSLILHNEQFF
DNA: TGTGCCAGCAGTTTAATACTGCACAATGAGCAGTTCTTC

J: TRBJ2-7
V: TRBV18
size: -
D: -
CDR3: CASSPPGYSYEQYF
DNA: TGTGCCAGCTCACCCCCAGGGTACTCCTACGAGCAGTACTTC

J: TRBJ2-7
V: TRBV12-3/TRBV12-4
size: many
D: -
CDR3: CASSFYSYEQYF
DNA: TGTGCCAGCAGTTTTTACTCCTACGAGCAGTACTTC

J: TRBJ2-5
V: TRBV6-2/TRBV6-3
size: few
D: TRBD2
CDR3: CASRSLAGGNQETQYF
DNA: TGTGCCAGCAGGAGTCTAGCGGGAGGTAACCAAGAGACCCAGTACTTC

J: TRBJ2-7
V: TRBV5-1
size: -
D: TRBD2
CDR3: CASSMLAGGLYEQYF
DNA: TGCGCCAGCAGCATGCTAGCGGGGGGACTCTACGAGCAGTACTTC

J: TRBJ2-2
V: TRBV7-3
size: few
D: TRBD2
CDR3: CASSGTGGNTGELFF
DNA: TGTGCCAGCAGCGGCACGGGGGGTAACACCGGGGAGCTGTTTTTT

J: TRBJ2-7
V: TRBV5-1
size: -
D: -
CDR3: CASSLFGGDRAVYEQYF
DNA: TGCGCCAGCAGCTTGTTCGGAGGGGACAGAGCGGTCTACGAGCAGTACTTC

J: TRBJ1-6
V: TRBV7-2
size: -
D: -
CDR3: CASSLNRRWSPLHF
DNA: TGTGCCAGCAGCTTGAACAGGAGATGGTCACCCCTCCACTTT

J: TRBJ2-5
V: TRBV24-1
size: many
D: -
CDR3: CATSERTAPQETQYF
DNA: TGTGCCACCAGTGAGCGGACAGCCCCGCAAGAGACCCAGTACTTC

J: TRBJ1-1
V: TRBV18
size: -
D: -
CDR3: CASSPGAMNTEAFF
DNA: TGTGCCAGCTCACCGGGGGCGATGAACACTGAAGCTTTCTTT

J: TRBJ1-1
V: TRBV14
size: -
D: -
CDR3: CASSLGRGKGNFTEAFF
DNA: TGTGCCAGCAGCCTTGGGAGGGGGAAGGGAAACTTCACTGAAGCTTTCTTT

J: TRBJ1-5
V: TRBV21-1
size: -
D: -
CDR3: CASSNRDRSQPQHF
DNA: TGTGCCAGCAGCAACCGCGACAGATCTCAGCCCCAGCATTTT